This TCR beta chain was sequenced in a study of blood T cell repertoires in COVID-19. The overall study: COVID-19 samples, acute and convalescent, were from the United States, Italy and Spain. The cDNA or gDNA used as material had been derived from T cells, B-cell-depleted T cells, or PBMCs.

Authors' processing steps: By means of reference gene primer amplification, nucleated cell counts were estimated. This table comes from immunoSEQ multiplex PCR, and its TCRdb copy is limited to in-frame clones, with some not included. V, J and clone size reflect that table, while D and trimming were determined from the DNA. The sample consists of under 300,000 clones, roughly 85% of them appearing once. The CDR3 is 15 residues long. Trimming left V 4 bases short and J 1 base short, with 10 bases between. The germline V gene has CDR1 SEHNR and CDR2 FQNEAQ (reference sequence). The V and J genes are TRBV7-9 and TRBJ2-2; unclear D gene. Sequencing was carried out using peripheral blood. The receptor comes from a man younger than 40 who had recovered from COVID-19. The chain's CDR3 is CASSSWQENTGELFF. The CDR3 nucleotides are TGTGCCAGCAGCTCCTGGCAGGAGAACACCGGGGAGCTGTTTTTT.